The clone carrying this T cell receptor beta chain appeared once. Sequencing used immunoSEQ multiplex PCR; TCRdb keeps in-frame clones, though not all of them. The profile covers roughly 35,000 clones, with 85% to 90% appearing a single time and under 5% taken by the ten largest. CDR3 length equals 10 residues. V was clipped by 4 bases and J by 4 bases, with 2 bases between them. Germline V gene data show CDR1 as SNHLY and CDR2 as FYNNEI. The sample comes from a study of T cell changes during pregnancy in multiple sclerosis. The input for sequencing was CD8+ T cells from peripheral blood mononuclear cells, taken after pregnancy. The TCR comes from a female donor with multiple sclerosis, enrolled in a pregnancy study. The chain couples TRBV2 to TRBJ2-7; D is unclear. CDR3: CASSAYEQYF. The CDR3 bases are TGTGCCAGCAGTGCGTACGAGCAGTACTTC.